This T cell receptor (beta chain) is drawn from a study of liver allograft versus peripheral blood T cells. Overall study context: Comparative analysis was performed on T cell receptor repertoires from transplanted livers and from recipients' peripheral blood.

Study observations and caveats: Differences were reported between the T cell receptor repertoires inside liver allografts and those that were detected in peripheral blood.

This clonotype was found a few times. Its antigen remains unidentified. TCRdb processed the reads anew with MiXCR; each CDR3 protein has one entry. The table records around 10,000 distinct CDR3 sequences, approximately 19% of them present only once. The length of the CDR3 is 16 residues. Germline lookup yields CDR1 LNHNV and CDR2 YYDKDF (reference sequence). Trimming left V 5 bases short and J 2 bases short, with 18 bases between. This sequence joins TRBV15 and TRBJ2-5; tentatively, D is TRBD2 (6 bases). The TCR sequence derives from a human patient who had a liver transplant. Some T cells here may be from the graft donor. In DNA, the CDR3 is TGTGCCACCAGCCGTTTAAATAGCGGAGCTCAAGAGACCCAGTACTTC. As protein: CATSRLNSGAQETQYF.